The rows below give T cell receptor beta chains drawn from one sample of a study of T cell responses to AZD1222 COVID-19 vaccine. This table comes from immunoSEQ multiplex PCR, and its TCRdb copy is limited to in-frame clones, with some not included. Of 100,000 or so clones in the sample, around nine tenths were seen once. Source: peripheral blood, taken on day 0 of AZD1222 vaccination. The receptors shown here come from an adult in good health. Both conserved end residues are part of each CDR3. A D gene is named only where the DNA matches it firmly. Size is omitted from some rows. Given values are once, few, many or a class for expanded clones.

j_gene | v_gene | d_gene | abundance | CDR3aa | CDR3nt
TRBJ2-7 | TRBV5-1 | . | . | CASSLGKNYEQYF | TGCGCCAGCAGCTTGGGCAAGAACTACGAGCAGTACTTC
TRBJ2-7 | TRBV23-1 | . | . | CASSPTGFYEQYF | TGCGCCAGCAGTCCTACAGGGTTCTACGAGCAGTACTTC
TRBJ2-7 | TRBV12-3/TRBV12-4 | . | once | CASSLWTPDEQYF | TGTGCCAGTAGCCTCTGGACCCCCGACGAGCAGTACTTC
TRBJ1-1 | TRBV3-1/TRBV3-2 | TRBD1 | . | CASSQVTGVAFF | TGTGCCAGCAGCCAAGTAACAGGGGTAGCTTTCTTT
TRBJ2-2 | TRBV10-3 | TRBD2 | . | CAISLAGGLTGELFF | TGTGCCATCAGCCTAGCGGGGGGGCTCACCGGGGAGCTGTTTTTT
TRBJ2-1 | TRBV9 | . | . | CASSLRTGKGLGDNEQFF | TGTGCCAGCAGCTTACGGACAGGGAAGGGACTAGGGGACAATGAGCAGTTCTTC
TRBJ2-7 | TRBV29-1 | TRBD2 | . | CSVLKSGGLREQYF | TGCAGCGTTTTAAAGAGCGGGGGCCTCCGAGAGCAGTACTTC
TRBJ1-5 | TRBV11-2 | . | . | CASSLGGPRPQHF | TGTGCCAGCAGCTTAGGGGGGCCAAGGCCCCAGCATTTT
TRBJ1-3 | TRBV12-3/TRBV12-4 | . | . | CASSENTIYF | TGTGCCAGCAGTGAGAACACCATATATTTT
TRBJ2-2 | TRBV6-5 | . | . | CASSYLGLSTGELFF | TGTGCCAGCAGTTACTTGGGACTGTCCACCGGGGAGCTGTTTTTT
TRBJ2-5 | TRBV27 | . | . | CASKSGQKTQYF | TGTGCCAGTAAATCGGGGCAGAAGACCCAGTACTTC
TRBJ1-5 | TRBV2 | TRBD1 | medium-sized | CASSEDWTGGQPQHF | TGTGCCAGCAGTGAAGACTGGACAGGGGGGCAGCCCCAGCATTTT
TRBJ2-7 | TRBV5-4 | . | . | CASSLRPLYEQYF | TGTGCCAGCAGCTTAAGGCCGCTCTACGAGCAGTACTTC
TRBJ1-4 | TRBV7-8 | . | . | CASSSPGVNEKLFF | TGTGCCAGCAGCTCCCCGGGAGTTAATGAAAAACTGTTTTTT
TRBJ1-5 | TRBV9 | TRBD1 | . | CASSPGTDYQPQHF | TGTGCCAGCAGCCCAGGGACAGACTATCAGCCCCAGCATTTT
TRBJ2-5 | TRBV19 | . | . | CASRTVSQGGTQYF | TGTGCCAGCCGAACGGTCTCTCAAGGGGGGACCCAGTACTTC
TRBJ2-7 | TRBV19 | . | . | CASSIGTGLFYEQYF | TGTGCCAGTAGTATAGGTACAGGTCTTTTCTACGAGCAGTACTTC
TRBJ1-1 | TRBV3-1/TRBV3-2 | . | . | CASSRLQKSTEAFF | TGTGCCAGCAGCCGGCTACAGAAATCAACTGAAGCTTTCTTT
TRBJ2-5 | TRBV5-1 | TRBD2 | once | CASSFGLAGGVEETQYF | TGCGCCAGCAGCTTTGGACTAGCGGGAGGGGTAGAGGAGACCCAGTACTTC
TRBJ2-7 | TRBV6-5 | TRBD1 | . | CASSYSQQGAYEQYF | TGTGCCAGCAGTTACTCTCAACAGGGGGCCTACGAGCAGTACTTC
TRBJ2-3 | TRBV5-1 | TRBD1 | . | CASSFLPRDSNTQYF | TGCGCCAGCAGCTTTCTACCCCGGGACAGTAATACGCAGTATTTT
TRBJ1-5 | TRBV2 | . | . | CASTQIGNRPQHF | TGTGCCAGCACACAGATCGGCAATCGGCCCCAGCATTTT
TRBJ2-7 | TRBV7-9 | . | . | CASSFRETYEQYF | TGTGCCAGCAGCTTCAGGGAGACCTACGAGCAGTACTTC
TRBJ2-1 | TRBV3-1/TRBV3-2 | . | . | CASSQVSGVGNEQFF | TGTGCCAGCAGCCAAGTGTCGGGGGTCGGCAATGAGCAGTTCTTC
TRBJ2-3 | TRBV5-1 | . | . | CASSTERATDTQYF | TGCGCCAGCAGCACCGAGCGGGCCACAGATACGCAGTATTTT
TRBJ2-7 | TRBV7-9 | . | . | CASSLMVSSYEQYF | TGTGCCAGCAGCTTAATGGTTAGCTCCTACGAGCAGTACTTC
TRBJ1-5 | TRBV7-8 | . | . | CASTLGRRVENQPQHF | TGTGCCAGCACCTTGGGGCGGCGGGTAGAGAATCAGCCCCAGCATTTT
TRBJ2-1 | TRBV29-1 | . | . | CSARTENSYNEQFF | TGCAGCGCTAGGACCGAAAATTCCTACAATGAGCAGTTCTTC
TRBJ1-2 | TRBV7-9 | TRBD1 | . | CASSGTAPSGYTF | TGTGCCTCCTCCGGGACAGCCCCGAGTGGCTACACCTTC
TRBJ1-1 | TRBV4-1 | . | once | CASSQVWSYTEAFF | TGCGCCAGCAGCCAAGTTTGGAGCTACACTGAAGCTTTCTTT
TRBJ1-1 | TRBV13 | . | . | CASSLVLRDTEAFF | TGTGCCAGCAGCTTAGTTCTAAGGGACACTGAAGCTTTCTTT
TRBJ1-4 | TRBV19 | . | . | CASSIGGGRGLPNEKLFF | TGTGCCAGTAGTATAGGGGGGGGCAGGGGCCTCCCGAATGAAAAACTGTTTTTT
TRBJ2-7 | TRBV6-1 | . | . | CASSEAWGQPEHYEQYF | TGTGCCAGCAGTGAAGCGTGGGGGCAGCCCGAACACTACGAGCAGTACTTC
TRBJ2-5 | TRBV5-1 | . | . | CASSFPGKETQYF | TGCGCCAGCAGCTTCCCAGGAAAAGAGACCCAGTACTTC
TRBJ2-7 | TRBV5-4 | TRBD1 | . | CASSKNRGREQYF | TGTGCCAGCAGCAAGAACAGGGGGCGCGAGCAGTACTTC
TRBJ1-3 | TRBV27 | . | once | CASSPSNRAWSSGNTIYF | TGTGCCAGCAGCCCTTCGAACAGGGCCTGGAGCTCTGGAAACACCATATATTTT
TRBJ2-1 | TRBV11-2 | . | once | CASSTRGSSYNEQFF | TGTGCCAGCAGTACGAGGGGATCCTCCTACAATGAGCAGTTCTTC
TRBJ2-4 | TRBV7-3 | . | . | CASSLNGGGGNIQYF | TGTGCCAGCAGCCTCAATGGGGGAGGAGGAAACATTCAGTACTTC
TRBJ2-5 | TRBV5-1 | . | . | CASSSDGQRETQYF | TGCGCCAGCAGCTCGGACGGACAGAGAGAGACCCAGTACTTC
TRBJ1-6 | TRBV11-2 | . | . | CASSSWTEGSNNSPLHF | TGTGCCAGCAGCTCTTGGACCGAGGGTTCCAATAATTCACCCCTCCACTTT
TRBJ1-3 | TRBV6-5 | TRBD1 | . | CASSYSDRGAGNTIYF | TGTGCCAGCAGTTACTCGGACAGGGGAGCTGGAAACACCATATATTTT
TRBJ2-2 | TRBV5-6 | TRBD1 | . | CASTPTGWAGELFF | TGTGCCAGCACCCCGACAGGGTGGGCCGGGGAGCTGTTTTTT
TRBJ1-1 | TRBV5-4 | . | . | CASHSRELNTEAFF | TGTGCCAGCCATAGCCGGGAGCTAAACACTGAAGCTTTCTTT
TRBJ1-1 | TRBV5-1 | . | . | CASSLQRNTEAFF | TGCGCCAGCAGCTTACAAAGGAACACTGAAGCTTTCTTT
TRBJ1-3 | TRBV3-1/TRBV3-2 | . | . | CASSHRGGGNTIYF | TGTGCCAGCAGCCACAGGGGTGGGGGAAACACCATATATTTT
TRBJ2-1 | TRBV4-2 | . | . | CASSQGEARATYYNEQFF | TGTGCCAGCAGCCAAGGTGAGGCCCGGGCCACTTACTACAATGAGCAGTTCTTC
TRBJ2-1 | TRBV5-1 | . | . | CASRRLLEHNEQFF | TGCGCCAGCAGACGTTTACTAGAACACAATGAGCAGTTCTTC
TRBJ2-7 | TRBV5-1 | . | . | CASSLPGNYEQYF | TGCGCCAGCAGCCTACCAGGGAATTACGAGCAGTACTTC
TRBJ1-2 | TRBV18 | TRBD1 | once | CASSPATGDFANYGYTF | TGTGCCAGCTCACCAGCGACAGGGGACTTTGCTAACTATGGCTACACCTTC
TRBJ1-1 | TRBV5-1 | TRBD1 | . | CASRLDRGSSEAFF | TGCGCCAGCAGACTGGACAGGGGGAGTTCTGAAGCTTTCTTT
TRBJ2-7 | TRBV10-3 | . | . | CAISEYRESYEQYF | TGTGCCATCAGTGAGTACAGGGAGTCCTACGAGCAGTACTTC
TRBJ1-3 | TRBV5-1 | . | . | CASSSSSGGNTIYF | TGCGCCAGCAGCTCCAGTAGTGGAGGAAACACCATATATTTT
TRBJ2-2 | TRBV24-1 | . | . | CATSDSTKPTGELFF | TGTGCCACCAGTGATTCGACTAAACCCACCGGGGAGCTGTTTTTT